A single sample is the source of the 16 T cell receptor beta chains below, sequenced in a study of human T cells and chemical hapten exposure. Time point denoted: patch test 2, 6 weeks after DPC sensitization. The sample's treatment: therapeutic diphenylcyclopropenone sensitization with weekly scalp DPC. TCRdb analysed the RACE reads with MiXCR anew, one entry per CDR3 protein. The sample carries 80,000 to 95,000 distinct CDR3 sequences, approximately 10% recorded once. The sequencing used whole blood, collected in connection with sensitization to the hapten diphenylcyclopropenone (DPC). These receptors were obtained from a man in his forties with alopecia areata. Some clones in this sample may be carry-over from other donors' samples.

This clonotype was recorded a few times. The chain carries TRBV12-3 or TRBV12-4 and TRBJ2-1; tentatively, D is TRBD1 (6 bases). V was shortened by 3 bases and J by 3 bases, with 12 bases between the two germline ends. CDR3 length: 15 residues. This chain's CDR3 is CASSFVAGVYNEQFF. The CDR3 bases are TGTGCCAGCAGTTTTGTGGCAGGGGTCTACAATGAGCAGTTCTTC.

The rearrangement uses TRBV28 and TRBJ2-3; D is unclear. The germline V and J ends were trimmed by 5 bases and 4 bases, with 13 bases remaining between them. Per the germline V gene, CDR1 is MDHEN and CDR2 is SYDVKM. This CDR3 is built from 14 residues. CDR3 coding DNA: TGTGCCAGCAGTCCACACGGTTCGGCAGATACGCAGTATTTT. The encoded protein is CASSPHGSADTQYF.

This clonotype appeared a few times. For the CDR3, the DNA is TGTGCCAGCAGCCGAACTAGCGGGATAGAGAATGAGCAGTTCTTC. Protein sequence: CASSRTSGIENEQFF. V is TRBV7-2 and J is TRBJ2-1; 10 nucleotides agree with TRBD2. The CDR3 is made up of 15 amino acids. Germline V gives CDR1 SGHTA, CDR2 FQGNSA. V was clipped by 5 bases and J by 7 bases; unmatched bases: 8.

This clonotype was seen more than once but under ten times. This chain links TRBV7-9 with TRBJ2-2, with no clear D. The CDR3 is 14 amino acids. V dropped 2 bases and J dropped 4 bases, with 8 bases sitting between them. Germline CDR1 is SEHNR and CDR2 is FQNEAQ (reference sequence). The CDR3 protein is CASSLPGGTGELFF. As DNA, the CDR3 is TGTGCCAGCAGCTTACCCGGTGGCACCGGGGAGCTGTTTTTT.

This clonotype was recorded a few times. V is TRBV7-9 and J is TRBJ2-4, with 7 bases matching TRBD1. V lost 6 bases to trimming and J lost 7 bases; unmatched junction nucleotides: 9. This CDR3 comprises 14 residues. The germline gives CDR1 SEHNR, CDR2 FQNEAQ (reference sequence). The CDR3 DNA reads as TGTGCCAGCAGTTTGACAGGGAGTAGTAACATTCAGTACTTC. Protein: CASSLTGSSNIQYF.

The chain recombines TRBV6-2 or TRBV6-3 with TRBJ2-1, with D possibly TRBD2 on 6 matching bases. The CDR3 consists of 14 residues. The germline gives CDR1 MNHEY, CDR2 SVGEGT. Trimming stripped 6 bases from V and 7 bases from J, with 16 bases between. Here the CDR3 reads CASSLHHGGNEQFF. Written as DNA, the CDR3 is TGTGCCAGCAGCCTTCATCATGGAGGGAATGAGCAGTTCTTC.

The chain has TRBV6-2 or TRBV6-3 and TRBJ2-5; D is uncertain. Germline V gives CDR1 MNHEY, CDR2 SVGEGT. V was pared by 4 bases and J by 4 bases, with 4 bases between. The CDR3 contains 11 residues. The chain's CDR3 is CASSSSETQYF. In DNA, the CDR3 is TGTGCCAGCAGTTCCTCAGAGACCCAGTACTTC.

This clonotype was found many times. The chain combines TRBV3-1 with TRBJ1-2; D gene unclear. The germline V and J ends were trimmed by 0 bases and 8 bases, with 4 bases remaining between them. The CDR3 has 11 amino acids. Germline V gives CDR1 LGHDT, CDR2 YNNKEL (reference sequence). The CDR3 coding sequence is TGTGCCAGCAGCCAAGATTTAGGCTACACCTTC. Its translation is CASSQDLGYTF.

On this clonotype itself: A clone one base away is much larger, so this may be a read error. The chain is built from TRBV6-5 and TRBJ2-3; TRBD2 aligns across 10 bases. Germline lookup yields CDR1 MNHEY and CDR2 SVGAGI. The ends lost 5 bases at V and 4 bases at J; junction bases unmatched: 3. The CDR3 extends over 14 amino acids. The CDR3 DNA is TGTGCCAGCAGTCCGGGACTAGCGTCAGATACGCAGTATTTT. Protein product: CASSPGLASDTQYF.

This clonotype was counted many times. V usage is TRBV18 and J usage is TRBJ1-5, with D unresolved. From germline, CDR1 is KGHSH and CDR2 LQKENI. The CDR3 has 17 residues. Trimming removed 3 bases from V and 3 bases from J, with 18 bases in between. In nucleotides, the CDR3 is TGTGCCAGCTCACCGAGAGGCAATGGGTACCTCAATCAGCCCCAGCATTTT. Its protein is CASSPRGNGYLNQPQHF. Combining the CDR3 with reference TRBV18 and TRBJ1-5 gives the whole variable domain NAGVMQNPRHLVRRRGQEARLRCSPMKGHSHVYWYRQLPEEGLKFMVYLQKENIIDESGMPKERFSAEFPKEGPSILRIQQVVRGDSAAYFCASSPRGNGYLNQPQHFGDGTRLSIL.

The CDR3 region is CASGRAGDYEQYV. The CDR3 DNA is TGTGCTAGTGGTCGGGCGGGTGATTACGAGCAGTACGTC. J is TRBJ2-7 and V is TRBV12-5; D might be TRBD2 (5 bases). The CDR3 has 13 residues. Germline V CDR1 and CDR2: LGHNT, FRNRAP. V shed 5 bases and J shed 4 bases, with 12 bases lying between them.

This clonotype occurred a few times. The chain recombines TRBV27 with TRBJ1-6; a possible D gene is TRBD1 (5 bases). The CDR3 sequence is 18 residues long. Germline CDR1 and CDR2: MNHEY and SMNVEV (reference sequence). Trimming shortened V by 7 bases and J by 6 bases, and 25 bases separated the two germline ends. CDR3: CASNPTVSVRALNSPLHF. In DNA form, the CDR3 reads TGTGCCAGCAACCCTACCGTAAGCGTCAGGGCGCTTAATTCACCCCTCCACTTT.

This clonotype was seen only a few times. The gene calls are TRBV11-2 and TRBJ2-2; no definite D call. CDR1 is SGHAT and CDR2 is FQNNGV in the germline V gene. The CDR3 has 12 residues. V was trimmed by 8 bases and J by 3 bases, leaving 7 bases between them. CDR3 sequence: CASSSHTGELFF. CDR3 nucleotides: TGTGCCAGCTCCTCGCACACCGGGGAGCTGTTTTTT.

The sample holds many counts of this clonotype. This rearrangement joins TRBV10-3 to TRBJ1-1, with TRBD1 identical over 9 bases. Germline V gene lookup returns CDR1 ENHRY and CDR2 SYGVKD. J was trimmed by 4 bases and V by 7 bases; bases with no gene match: 4. CDR3 size: 13 residues. As DNA, the CDR3 is TGTGCCATCATCGGGACAGGGTTCACTGAAGCTTTCTTT. It yields the protein CAIIGTGFTEAFF.

J is TRBJ1-6 and V is TRBV6-5, with 7 bases lining up with TRBD1. Trimming cost V 6 bases and J 5 bases; bases outside gene matches: 4. From germline, CDR1 is MNHEY and CDR2 SVGAGI. The CDR3 runs 14 residues. Here the CDR3 DNA reads TGTGCCAGCAGGACAGGGTTTAATAATTCACCCCTCCACTTT. It translates to CASRTGFNNSPLHF.

This clonotype came up a few times. J is TRBJ2-7 and V is TRBV27, with no clear D. This CDR3 spans 11 amino acids. V dropped 1 base and J dropped 6 bases, with 4 bases sitting between them. Germline values: CDR1 MNHEY, CDR2 SMNVEV (reference sequence). CDR3 amino acids: CASSLLGEQYV. The CDR3 DNA follows: TGTGCCAGCAGTTTATTAGGCGAGCAGTACGTC.